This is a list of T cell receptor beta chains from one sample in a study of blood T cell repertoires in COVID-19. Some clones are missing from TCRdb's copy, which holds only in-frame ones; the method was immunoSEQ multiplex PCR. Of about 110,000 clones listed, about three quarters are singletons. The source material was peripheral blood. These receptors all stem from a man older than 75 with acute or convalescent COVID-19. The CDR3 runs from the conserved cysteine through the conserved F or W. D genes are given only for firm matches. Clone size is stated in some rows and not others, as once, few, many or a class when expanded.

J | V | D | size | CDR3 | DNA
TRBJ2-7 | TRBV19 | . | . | CASSIRNEQYF | TGTGCCAGTAGTATTAGAAACGAGCAGTACTTC
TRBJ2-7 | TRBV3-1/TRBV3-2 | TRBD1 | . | CASSPPGQGPYEQYF | TGTGCCAGCAGCCCCCCGGGACAGGGGCCGTACGAGCAGTACTTC
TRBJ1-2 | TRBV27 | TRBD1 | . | CASSPTGQASGYTF | TGTGCCAGCAGTCCTACGGGACAGGCCTCCGGCTACACCTTC
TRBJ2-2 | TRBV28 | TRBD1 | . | CASVRNRDRGYGELFF | TGTGCCAGCGTCAGGAACCGGGACAGGGGTTACGGGGAGCTGTTTTTT
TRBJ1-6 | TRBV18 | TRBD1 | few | CASSRTGPRESPLHF | TGTGCCAGCTCACGGACAGGCCCTAGGGAGTCACCCCTCCACTTT
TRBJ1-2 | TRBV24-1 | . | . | CATSETANYGYTF | TGTGCCACCAGTGAGACAGCAAACTATGGCTACACCTTC
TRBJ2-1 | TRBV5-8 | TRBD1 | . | CASSLQGGEQFF | TGTGCCAGCAGCTTACAGGGGGGCGAGCAGTTCTTC
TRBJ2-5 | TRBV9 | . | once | CASSPTSRGETQYF | TGTGCCAGCAGCCCTACCTCCAGGGGAGAGACCCAGTACTTC
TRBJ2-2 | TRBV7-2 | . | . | CASSLLGGNTGELFF | TGTGCCAGCAGCTTACTGGGGGGGAACACCGGGGAGCTGTTTTTT
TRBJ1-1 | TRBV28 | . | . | CASSLSRGLEAFF | TGTGCCAGCAGTTTGTCTCGAGGCCTTGAAGCTTTCTTT
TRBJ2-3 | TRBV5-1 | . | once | CASSLYTDTQYF | TGCGCCAGCAGCCTCTACACAGATACGCAGTATTTT
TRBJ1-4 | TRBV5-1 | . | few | CASSPGQASIYEKLFF | TGCGCCAGCAGCCCTGGACAAGCTAGTATCTATGAAAAACTGTTTTTT
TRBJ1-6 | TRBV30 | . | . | CAWSRTASNSPLHF | TGTGCCTGGTCCCGTACAGCCAGTAATTCACCCCTCCACTTT
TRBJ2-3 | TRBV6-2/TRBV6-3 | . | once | CASSYDGGRSTDTQYF | TGTGCCAGCAGTTACGATGGCGGGCGCAGCACAGATACGCAGTATTTT
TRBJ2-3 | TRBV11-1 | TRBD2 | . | CASSLRTGRRADTQYF | TGTGCCAGCAGTCTAAGAACCGGGAGGAGGGCAGATACGCAGTATTTT
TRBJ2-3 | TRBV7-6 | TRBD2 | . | CASSYSGKADTQYF | TGTGCCAGCAGCTACAGCGGGAAGGCAGATACGCAGTATTTT
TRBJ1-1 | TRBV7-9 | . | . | CASSQYTEAFF | TGTGCCAGCAGCCAATACACTGAAGCTTTCTTT
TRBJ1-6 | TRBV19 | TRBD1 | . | CASSSQQGNSPLHF | TGTGCCAGTAGTTCCCAACAGGGGAATTCACCCCTCCACTTT
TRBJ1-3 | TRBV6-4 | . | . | CASTSSGNTIYF | TGTGCCAGCACCAGCTCTGGAAACACCATATATTTT
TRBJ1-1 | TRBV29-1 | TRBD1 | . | CSVARQGMTEAFF | TGCAGCGTGGCACGACAGGGAATGACTGAAGCTTTCTTT
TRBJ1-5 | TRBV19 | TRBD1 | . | CASLPTGTSNQPQHF | TGTGCCAGTCTCCCGACAGGGACTAGCAATCAGCCCCAGCATTTT
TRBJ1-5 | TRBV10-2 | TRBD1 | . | CASRPGTVGNQPQHF | TGCGCCAGCAGACCCGGGACAGTTGGCAATCAGCCCCAGCATTTT
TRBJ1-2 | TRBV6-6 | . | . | CASSYSPGKTYGYTF | TGTGCCAGCAGTTACTCCCCAGGGAAGACGTATGGCTACACCTTC
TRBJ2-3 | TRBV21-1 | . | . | CASSASGGDRTQYF | TGTGCCAGCAGCGCCTCGGGGGGGGATAGGACGCAGTATTTT
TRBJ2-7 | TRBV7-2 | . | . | CASSLGREYEQYF | TGTGCCAGCAGCTTAGGGCGGGAATACGAGCAGTACTTC
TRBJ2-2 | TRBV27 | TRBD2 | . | CASSQASGTSGRRGTGELFF | TGTGCCAGCAGCCAAGCATCCGGGACTAGCGGGAGAAGGGGCACCGGGGAGCTGTTTTTT
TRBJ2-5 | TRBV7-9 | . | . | CASSSFETQYF | TGTGCCAGCAGCTCCTTTGAGACCCAGTACTTC
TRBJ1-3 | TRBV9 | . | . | CASSVGVTSGNTIYF | TGTGCCAGCAGCGTAGGAGTCACCTCTGGAAACACCATATATTTT
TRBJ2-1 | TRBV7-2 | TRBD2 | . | CASSSAGREGLYNEQFF | TGTGCCAGCAGCTCCGCAGGTCGGGAGGGCCTTTACAATGAGCAGTTCTTC
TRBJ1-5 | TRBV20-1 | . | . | CSASPGRNSNQPQHF | TGCAGTGCTAGTCCAGGCAGAAATAGCAATCAGCCCCAGCATTTT
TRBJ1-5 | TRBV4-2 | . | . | CASSQEAGRAQHF | TGTGCCAGCAGCCAAGAAGCTGGGAGGGCCCAGCATTTT
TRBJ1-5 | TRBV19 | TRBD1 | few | CASSIQTGGPQPQHF | TGTGCCAGTAGTATTCAGACAGGGGGTCCTCAGCCCCAGCATTTT
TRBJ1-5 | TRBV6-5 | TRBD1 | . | CASSPGTGSNQPQHF | TGTGCCAGCAGTCCTGGGACAGGGAGCAATCAGCCCCAGCATTTT
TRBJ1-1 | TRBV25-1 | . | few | CASKMGSEAFF | TGTGCCAGCAAGATGGGCAGTGAAGCTTTCTTT
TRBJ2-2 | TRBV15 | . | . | CATSRPPDSLNTGELFF | TGTGCCACCAGCCGGCCCCCGGACAGCTTGAACACCGGGGAGCTGTTTTTT
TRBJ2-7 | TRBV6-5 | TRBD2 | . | CASKGGTRGYEQYF | TGTGCCAGCAAGGGAGGGACTAGAGGGTACGAGCAGTACTTC
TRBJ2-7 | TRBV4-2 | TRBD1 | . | CASSRASGQVSVEQYF | TGTGCCAGCAGCCGCGCTAGTGGACAGGTTAGCGTCGAGCAGTACTTC
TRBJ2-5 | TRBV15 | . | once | CATSRDQGETQYF | TGTGCCACCAGCAGAGATCAGGGGGAGACCCAGTACTTC
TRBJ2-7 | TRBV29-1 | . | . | CSVAEAGSYEQYF | TGCAGCGTTGCAGAGGCAGGCTCCTACGAGCAGTACTTC
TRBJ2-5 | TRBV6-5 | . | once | CASFPRGGEPHF | TGTGCCAGCTTTCCCCGGGGCGGGGAGCCGCACTTC
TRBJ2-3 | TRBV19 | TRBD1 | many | CASSFPQGAADTQYF | TGTGCCAGTAGTTTCCCCCAGGGGGCCGCAGATACGCAGTATTTT
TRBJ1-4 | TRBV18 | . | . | CASSPTGSTTSRANEKLFF | TGTGCCAGCTCACCGACCGGGTCTACTACCTCGAGGGCTAATGAAAAACTGTTTTTT
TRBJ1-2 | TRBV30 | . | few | CAWPGQGGYTF | TGTGCCTGGCCCGGACAAGGTGGCTACACCTTC
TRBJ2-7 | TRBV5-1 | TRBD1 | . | CASSLQGAHEQYF | TGCGCCAGCAGCTTACAGGGGGCCCACGAGCAGTACTTC
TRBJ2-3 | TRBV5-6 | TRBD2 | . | CASSSWTSPQSDTQYF | TGTGCCAGCAGCTCTTGGACTAGTCCCCAGTCGGATACGCAGTATTTT
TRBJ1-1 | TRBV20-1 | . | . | CSAIVFEAFF | TGCAGTGCGATAGTCTTTGAAGCTTTCTTT
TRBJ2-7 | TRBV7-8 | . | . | CASSLAAGYEQYF | TGTGCCAGCAGCTTAGCGGCAGGTTACGAGCAGTACTTC